This T cell receptor beta chain derives from a study of shared clonotypes between healthy human individuals. Study findings and constraints: Rarefaction exposed incomplete sorted-subset sequencing despite large depth.

Into CD45RA+ naive and CD45RA-negative memory subsets, the CD4+ cells were split. Regarding this clone: Its antigen is unidentified.

Repertoires were generated with immunoSEQ multiplex PCR, while TCRdb's copy carries only in-frame clones and drops some. The data hold over a million clones, with 75% to 80% observed a single time. This CDR3 comprises 16 residues. CDR1 is MGHRA, CDR2 YSYEKL, per germline. Trimming removed 4 bases from V and 11 bases from J; junction bases left unmatched: 9. The chain has TRBV4-1 and TRBJ2-3; 16 bases line up with TRBD2. The sample taken for sequencing was memory CD4+ T cells from PBMCs. Subset described: CD45RA-negative fraction. The sequence was obtained from a man aged 18 to 30 in good health. Some clones in this sample may be carry-over from other donors' samples. The CDR3 protein is CASSPGLAGGQERQYF. Written as DNA, the CDR3 is TGCGCCAGCAGCCCGGGACTAGCGGGAGGGCAAGAGAGGCAGTATTTT.